This is a list of T cell receptor beta chains from one sample in a study of T-cell reconstitution after alpha-beta-depleted transplantation in children. From the PCR reads, TCRdb called clonotypes with MiXCR, one entry per CDR3 protein. The sample has hundreds of thousands of distinct CDR3 sequences; under 12% are singletons. This material consisted of PBMCs from the stem cell graft donor, taken from the stem cell graft. These receptors were taken from a human donor who donated a stem cell graft to a child with acute myeloid leukemia. Both conserved end residues are part of each CDR3. The D gene is left open where the match is weak. Where a row states a size, it is once, few, many or the class of an expanded clone; other rows omit it.

d_call: TRBD2
j_call: TRBJ2-1
clone_size: .
v_call: TRBV24-1
cdr3_nt: TGTGCCACCAGACCGGGAGGCCCCCTTGGGGACAATGAGCAGTTCTTC
cdr3_aa: CATRPGGPLGDNEQFF

d_call: .
j_call: TRBJ1-1
clone_size: .
v_call: TRBV3-1
cdr3_nt: TGTGCCAGCAGCCAAGAATTCAGGCCGAGCACTGAAGCTTTCTTT
cdr3_aa: CASSQEFRPSTEAFF

d_call: TRBD1
j_call: TRBJ2-7
clone_size: .
v_call: TRBV5-1
cdr3_nt: TGCGCCAGCAGCATACCGACAGGGGCGCCCTACGAGCAGTACTTC
cdr3_aa: CASSIPTGAPYEQYF

d_call: TRBD1
j_call: TRBJ1-2
clone_size: few
v_call: TRBV20-1
cdr3_nt: TGCAGTGCTAGGCGGGACAGGGGAACTCATGGCTACACCTTC
cdr3_aa: CSARRDRGTHGYTF

d_call: .
j_call: TRBJ1-3
clone_size: few
v_call: TRBV27
cdr3_nt: TGTGCCAGCAGTTTAAGGGAGCCCTCTGGAAACACCATATATTTT
cdr3_aa: CASSLREPSGNTIYF

d_call: TRBD2
j_call: TRBJ2-1
clone_size: few
v_call: TRBV7-9
cdr3_nt: TGTGCCAGCAGCGATCCTAGCGGGTCTCATCTCGGCAATGAGCAGTTCTTC
cdr3_aa: CASSDPSGSHLGNEQFF

d_call: .
j_call: TRBJ2-4
clone_size: few
v_call: TRBV19
cdr3_nt: TGTGCCAGTAGTGCTGACTCGGCCAAAAACATTCAGTACTTC
cdr3_aa: CASSADSAKNIQYF

d_call: TRBD1
j_call: TRBJ1-2
clone_size: .
v_call: TRBV12-5
cdr3_nt: TGTGCTAGTGGTTTGGACCCCCGGACAGGGGGTAATGGCTACACCTTC
cdr3_aa: CASGLDPRTGGNGYTF

d_call: .
j_call: TRBJ2-7
clone_size: .
v_call: TRBV5-1
cdr3_nt: TGCGCCAGCAGCTTGACCGTCCAGGGGGGCGAGCAGTACTTC
cdr3_aa: CASSLTVQGGEQYF

d_call: .
j_call: TRBJ2-1
clone_size: many
v_call: TRBV11-2
cdr3_nt: TGTGCCAGCAGCTCCCCTAGGTTTGTCGGTGATGAGCAGTTCTTC
cdr3_aa: CASSSPRFVGDEQFF

d_call: TRBD2
j_call: TRBJ2-7
clone_size: few
v_call: TRBV5-1
cdr3_nt: TGCGCCAGCAGCCCCGCGGGGACTACTGGCTACGAGCAGTACTTC
cdr3_aa: CASSPAGTTGYEQYF

d_call: .
j_call: TRBJ2-1
clone_size: many
v_call: TRBV18
cdr3_nt: TGTGCCAGCTCGATTATAGCCTATGACAATGAGCAGTTCTTC
cdr3_aa: CASSIIAYDNEQFF

d_call: .
j_call: TRBJ2-7
clone_size: .
v_call: TRBV15
cdr3_nt: TGTGCCACCAGCAGCAATACAGGAAATCGGGGCTACGAGCAGTACTTC
cdr3_aa: CATSSNTGNRGYEQYF

d_call: TRBD2
j_call: TRBJ2-2
clone_size: .
v_call: TRBV9
cdr3_nt: TGTGCCAGCAGCGTGGAAATAGCGGGAGCGGGGGAGCTGTTTTTT
cdr3_aa: CASSVEIAGAGELFF

d_call: TRBD1
j_call: TRBJ2-6
clone_size: .
v_call: TRBV29-1
cdr3_nt: TGCAGCGTTGGGGCAGGGGGCTCTGGGGCCAACGTCCTGACTTTC
cdr3_aa: CSVGAGGSGANVLTF

d_call: TRBD1
j_call: TRBJ2-6
clone_size: many
v_call: TRBV11-2
cdr3_nt: TGTGCCAGCAGCTTCATCGGACAGGGGGCGCGGATCTCTGGGGCCAACGTCCTGACTTTC
cdr3_aa: CASSFIGQGARISGANVLTF

d_call: .
j_call: TRBJ2-7
clone_size: many
v_call: TRBV29-1
cdr3_nt: TGCAGCGTTGAAGCTACCTACGAGCAGTACTTC
cdr3_aa: CSVEATYEQYF

d_call: TRBD1
j_call: TRBJ1-2
clone_size: many
v_call: TRBV5-5
cdr3_nt: TGTGCCAGCAGCTCAGGGGGCAACTATGGCTACACCTTC
cdr3_aa: CASSSGGNYGYTF

d_call: .
j_call: TRBJ2-2
clone_size: few
v_call: TRBV6-5
cdr3_nt: TGTGCCAGCAGTCTACCGGAGGGGGCGAGCACCGGGGAGCTGTTTTTT
cdr3_aa: CASSLPEGASTGELFF

d_call: .
j_call: TRBJ2-3
clone_size: few
v_call: TRBV7-3
cdr3_nt: TGTGCCAGCAGCTTATATACGGGGCTAGTGACAGATACGCAGTATTTT
cdr3_aa: CASSLYTGLVTDTQYF

d_call: TRBD1
j_call: TRBJ2-5
clone_size: .
v_call: TRBV3-1
cdr3_nt: TGTGCCAGCAGCCCCAGGGACAGGGAAAAGACCCAGTACTTC
cdr3_aa: CASSPRDREKTQYF

d_call: .
j_call: TRBJ2-1
clone_size: .
v_call: TRBV9
cdr3_nt: TGTGCCAGCAGCGCGACAGGAGTCAATGAGCAGTTCTTC
cdr3_aa: CASSATGVNEQFF

d_call: .
j_call: TRBJ2-3
clone_size: .
v_call: TRBV12-3/TRBV12-4
cdr3_nt: TGTGCCAGCAGTTTAGTACGGACAGATCCGCCTACAGATACGCAGTATTTT
cdr3_aa: CASSLVRTDPPTDTQYF

d_call: TRBD2
j_call: TRBJ2-7
clone_size: few
v_call: TRBV3-1
cdr3_nt: TGTGCCAGCAGCCAAAGCGGGGGGTCCTACGAGCAGTACTTC
cdr3_aa: CASSQSGGSYEQYF

d_call: .
j_call: TRBJ2-3
clone_size: few
v_call: TRBV20-1
cdr3_nt: TGCAGTGCGGTGGGGACGGGTGGTAGGCAAGATACGCAGTATTTT
cdr3_aa: CSAVGTGGRQDTQYF

d_call: .
j_call: TRBJ1-6
clone_size: few
v_call: TRBV20-1
cdr3_nt: TGCAGTGCTAGTACTAATCTCGGTAATTCACCCCTCCACTTT
cdr3_aa: CSASTNLGNSPLHF